These T cell receptor beta chains were read from a single sample in a study of T cell repertoires in cytomegalovirus infection. For these receptors, no antigen is known. TCRdb itself ran the reads through MiXCR, one entry per CDR3 protein. Counted here are hundreds of thousands of distinct CDR3 sequences, under 45% occurring once; the ten biggest clones make up about 39%. This specimen was cultured PBMCs, taken from culture after CMV antigen stimulation. These receptors were obtained from a human donor in good health (CMV status not recorded). Some clones in this sample may be carry-over from other donors' samples. Both conserved end residues are trimmed from each CDR3. Each record gives: V gene, J gene, CDR3 protein.

V gene: TRBV2
J gene: TRBJ2-7
CDR3 protein: ASSGSGGLGYEQY

V gene: TRBV11-2
J gene: TRBJ2-1
CDR3 protein: ASSSGSGASGRTHNNEQF

V gene: TRBV2
J gene: TRBJ2-3
CDR3 protein: ASSERQADTQY

V gene: TRBV20-1
J gene: TRBJ2-7
CDR3 protein: SATGLAGSYEQY

V gene: TRBV28
J gene: TRBJ2-5
CDR3 protein: ASTSLGLAGVQETQY

V gene: TRBV2
J gene: TRBJ2-7
CDR3 protein: ASTDGHTRSYEQY

V gene: TRBV7-2
J gene: TRBJ2-4
CDR3 protein: ASSPQGGRLNIQY

V gene: TRBV7-8
J gene: TRBJ1-3
CDR3 protein: ASSYSPGPGTSGNTIY

V gene: TRBV7-8
J gene: TRBJ2-1
CDR3 protein: ASSPRGGTSYNEQF

V gene: TRBV12-3/TRBV12-4
J gene: TRBJ2-7
CDR3 protein: ASSPGQGWLYEQY

V gene: TRBV19
J gene: TRBJ2-7
CDR3 protein: ASSISGGGYEQY

V gene: TRBV12-3/TRBV12-4
J gene: TRBJ1-1
CDR3 protein: ASSPSGGGRSEAF

V gene: TRBV7-9
J gene: TRBJ2-7
CDR3 protein: ASSLPGGSAYEQY

V gene: TRBV19
J gene: TRBJ2-3
CDR3 protein: ASSPRTATDTQY

V gene: TRBV19
J gene: TRBJ2-4
CDR3 protein: ASSPTGIKNIQY

V gene: TRBV5-8
J gene: TRBJ2-3
CDR3 protein: ASSPGLAERLWDTQY

V gene: TRBV12-3/TRBV12-4
J gene: TRBJ2-1
CDR3 protein: ASSLANRGDNEQF

V gene: TRBV6-2/TRBV6-3
J gene: TRBJ1-1
CDR3 protein: ATQVDTEAF

V gene: TRBV7-2
J gene: TRBJ2-5
CDR3 protein: ASSQLMGETQY

V gene: TRBV6-2/TRBV6-3
J gene: TRBJ2-3
CDR3 protein: ASTVRLADRDTQY

V gene: TRBV7-9
J gene: TRBJ2-5
CDR3 protein: ASSVGEGEETQY

V gene: TRBV6-8
J gene: TRBJ2-7
CDR3 protein: ASSSPGTSAYEQY

V gene: TRBV7-2
J gene: TRBJ2-1
CDR3 protein: ASSLVRGAHNEQF

V gene: TRBV11-3
J gene: TRBJ2-7
CDR3 protein: ASSRSTGTGNHEQY

V gene: TRBV5-8
J gene: TRBJ2-7
CDR3 protein: ASSLELAGLYEQY

V gene: TRBV12-3/TRBV12-4
J gene: TRBJ2-3
CDR3 protein: AAGGGGSADTQY

V gene: TRBV20-1
J gene: TRBJ1-4
CDR3 protein: SARANPGLRMDEKLF

V gene: TRBV6-6
J gene: TRBJ1-2
CDR3 protein: ASSLGGIGYT

V gene: TRBV4-1
J gene: TRBJ2-7
CDR3 protein: ASSQDRAVLPHEQY

V gene: TRBV19
J gene: TRBJ2-5
CDR3 protein: ASSSSGRETQY

V gene: TRBV7-2
J gene: TRBJ2-5
CDR3 protein: ASGLVPAISPETQY

V gene: TRBV7-2
J gene: TRBJ1-2
CDR3 protein: ASSLYPRGQNGYGYT

V gene: TRBV19
J gene: TRBJ2-6
CDR3 protein: ASSPGGGSPGANVLT

V gene: TRBV7-2
J gene: TRBJ1-1
CDR3 protein: ASSKGQMNTEAF

V gene: TRBV7-6
J gene: TRBJ2-7
CDR3 protein: ASSRERGVYEQY

V gene: TRBV6-5
J gene: TRBJ1-2
CDR3 protein: ASSVGFRGTPLHGYT

V gene: TRBV7-2
J gene: TRBJ1-5
CDR3 protein: ASSSRPGQGKH

V gene: TRBV7-2
J gene: TRBJ2-5
CDR3 protein: ASSPGTSGGGTQY

V gene: TRBV7-8
J gene: TRBJ1-2
CDR3 protein: ASSSSGRNYGYT

V gene: TRBV7-9
J gene: TRBJ2-3
CDR3 protein: ASSSLSGQGASDTQY

V gene: TRBV7-9
J gene: TRBJ2-1
CDR3 protein: ASSFSSGISYNEQF

V gene: TRBV7-2
J gene: TRBJ2-1
CDR3 protein: ASSLEAGPLNEQF

V gene: TRBV4-1
J gene: TRBJ2-1
CDR3 protein: ASSLLTSGSGLF

V gene: TRBV19
J gene: TRBJ2-3
CDR3 protein: ASSRQGFEPDTQY

V gene: TRBV28
J gene: TRBJ1-5
CDR3 protein: ASSYRAPHQPQH

V gene: TRBV28
J gene: TRBJ1-5
CDR3 protein: ASSTNSKPQH

V gene: TRBV2
J gene: TRBJ2-2
CDR3 protein: ASTSGGTGELF

V gene: TRBV6-6
J gene: TRBJ1-4
CDR3 protein: ASRDRGGNEKLF

V gene: TRBV6-6
J gene: TRBJ1-5
CDR3 protein: ASILTMGSNQPQH

V gene: TRBV7-9
J gene: TRBJ1-1
CDR3 protein: ASSSVVQGPNTEAF

V gene: TRBV7-2
J gene: TRBJ1-5
CDR3 protein: ASSVPSQPQH

V gene: TRBV6-6
J gene: TRBJ1-1
CDR3 protein: ASSFLGAAREAF